The entry that follows covers one T cell receptor beta chain sequence. How the authors handled the data: Nucleated cell counts were estimated from reference gene primer amplification. Only in-frame clones appear in the TCRdb table, and some are missing; sequencing was by immunoSEQ multiplex PCR. That table gives V, J and clone size, and the DNA gave D and trimming. Of approximately 38,000 clones detected, around 87% appear once; the ten largest clones hold more than 7.5%. This sample stems from a study of blood T cell repertoires in COVID-19. Study-wide background: The United States, Italy and Spain were the sources of the acute and convalescent COVID-19 samples. The analysed material was cDNA or gDNA that came from T cells, B-cell-depleted T cells, or PBMCs.

CDR1 MNHEY and CDR2 SVGAGI come from the germline V gene. V gave up 5 bases and J gave up 5 bases, with 15 bases separating them. This CDR3 contains 14 residues. The sequenced sample was peripheral blood. The TCR was taken from a man aged 30 to 39 with active or convalescent COVID-19. The V and J genes are TRBV6-5 and TRBJ2-5; the D gene is possibly TRBD1 (5 bases). The CDR3 nucleotides are TGTGCCAGCAGTCAGTCGGACATCTGGGAGACCCAGTACTTC. Protein: CASSQSDIWETQYF.